Reported below is one T cell receptor (beta chain). This record comes from a study of blood T cell repertoires in COVID-19. The CDR3 extends over 13 amino acids. Between the trimmed V and J ends, which lost 9 bases and 0 bases, there was a span of 9 bases. Method: immunoSEQ multiplex PCR; TCRdb's copy keeps in-frame clones and lacks some. The table lists about 200,000 clones, around 87% of them singletons. The sequencing input was peripheral blood. This chain uses TRBV12-3 or TRBV12-4 with TRBJ2-1; D possibly corresponds to TRBD1 (5 bases). The clonotype comes from a man aged 50 to 60 with acute or convalescent COVID-19. The CDR3 DNA sequence: TGTGCCAGTCAGGGAAGCTCCTACAATGAGCAGTTCTTC. Its translation is CASQGSSYNEQFF.